The 5 T cell receptor beta chains below all came from one sample that was sequenced in a study of identical twins. TCRdb re-analysed the 5' RACE reads in MiXCR, keeping a single row per CDR3 protein. The table shows roughly 490,000 distinct CDR3 sequences, with approximately 14% occurring only once. These data were also filed under a second study, of yellow fever vaccine responses in identical twins.

Input material: CD4+ T cells sorted from blood. The receptors derive from a woman aged 18-29 years in good health.

The genes are TRBV6-6 and TRBJ1-1; unclear D gene. This CDR3 comprises 13 residues. CDR1 is MNHNY and CDR2 is SVGAGI in the germline V gene (reference sequence). V was pared by 6 bases and J by 1 base, with 9 bases between. CDR3 amino acids: CASSLNKNTEAFF. Written as DNA, the CDR3 is TGTGCCAGCAGCCTGAACAAGAACACTGAAGCTTTCTTT.

This clonotype was picked up a small number of times. The CDR3 here is CSARVAGQGYSNQPQHF. CDR3 sequence (DNA): TGCAGTGCTAGAGTGGCGGGGCAAGGTTATAGCAATCAGCCCCAGCATTTT. The chain employs TRBV20-1 and TRBJ1-5; tentatively, D is TRBD1 (5 bases). Germline CDR1 is DFQATT and CDR2 is SNEGSKA (reference sequence). This CDR3 comprises 17 residues. The V end was cut by 1 base, the J end by 0 bases, with 16 bases between.

This clonotype has a handful of counts. V and J are TRBV5-1 and TRBJ2-7; D is undetermined. Germline assignment: CDR1 SGHRS and CDR2 YFSETQ. The CDR3 is 13 amino acids. Trimming pared 1 base from V and 2 bases from J, leaving 7 bases between. The CDR3 region is CASSLKATYEQYF. CDR3 bases: TGCGCCAGCAGCTTGAAGGCTACCTACGAGCAGTACTTC.

This clonotype was detected only a few times. The V and J genes are TRBV30 and TRBJ2-1; maybe TRBD2 (5 bases). Trimming left V 0 bases short and J 6 bases short, with 12 bases between. Germline V gives CDR1 GTSNPN, CDR2 SVGIG (reference sequence). The CDR3 runs to 14 residues. The DNA of the CDR3 is TGTGCCTGGAGTGTACTTCCAGGAGGCAATGAGCAGTTCTTC. This translates into CAWSVLPGGNEQFF.

The J gene is TRBJ2-3, the V gene TRBV9; 12 bases fit TRBD2. This CDR3 is 16 amino acids long. The V and J ends lost 3 bases and 6 bases, in that order; junction bases with no gene match: 8. Germline V gene lookup returns CDR1 SGDLS and CDR2 YYNGEE. Here the CDR3 DNA reads TGTGCCAGCAGCGCCGCTAGCGGGGGGGCCGGTGATACGCAGTATTTT. It specifies CASSAASGGAGDTQYF.